This entry describes one TCR beta chain. Its cognate antigen has yet to be identified. One base away there is no much larger clone; base qualities are not given. The entire amount of isolated RNA was reverse transcribed using the High Capacity cDNA Reverse Transcription Kit, so the sequenced TCRB transcripts were expressed ones. Deep immunoSEQ sequencing was applied to naive, central memory and regulatory T cell samples, giving an average of about 3.7 million total reads per sample. After sorted cells were lysed in RLT buffer, RNA was extracted with DNase-treated RNeasy Micro or Mini kits, with the choice depending on cell number. Each cell subset was processed separately to prevent cross-contamination, with patient and healthy donor samples processed together. Using the immunoSEQ multiplex PCR, TCRB sequences were amplified from cDNA into 87-bp fragments spanning the CDR3 region. Amplicons were sequenced on the Illumina HiSeq platform. The study's own analysis went as follows. Synthetic template baselines were used to correct PCR bias computationally, reads within Hamming distance 2 were collapsed, and singletons that could not be merged were discarded. Reads were aligned against IMGT to assign V, D and J genes, CDR3 length and insertions or deletions at six rearrangement sites. Within each subset, clonotype counts were normalized to sorted cell number, after which true diversity and Gini coefficients were computed with the tcR R package. The overlap coefficient, calculated on TCRB nucleotide sequences, was used to quantify repertoire sharing. Sourced from immuneACCESS, this table was stored by TCRdb with only in-frame sequences that have V and J called. A share of the clones is absent; for the studies checked, an unresolved V gene accounts for under half, and the remainder has no known explanation. The DNA gave D and trimming, while V, J and clone size come from that table. This sample gives around 150,000 clones in total; about 8.1% of them show up just once. 0.5% to 0.65% of the sample is held by the ten biggest clonotypes.

Each donor gave one peripheral blood draw, about 100 mL on average, collected into heparinised tubes. Using a panel that included CD45RO, CCR7, CD25, CD127, CD95 and CD27, naive, central memory, regulatory and stem cell-like memory CD4+ T cells were sorted on a BD FACSAria II. A purity above 98% was achieved for all sorted populations. PBMCs were isolated immediately by Lymphoprep density gradient centrifugation and stained directly without culture. So that batch effects would be minimized, each experiment stained and sorted samples in pairs, pairing one healthy donor with one patient. For CDR1 and CDR2, the germline V gene lists MNHEY and SVGAGI. The V and J ends are trimmed by 2 bases and 6 bases, leaving 11 bases between them. The CDR3 sequence holds 13 residues, the cysteine and phenylalanine included. Only the CDR3 DNA is retained, 39 bases long and in frame from the first base. These data originate in a study of beta chain features in type 1 diabetes (dated by TCRdb to the late 2010s). Context from the whole study: Mean age, gender distribution, total cell number and subset yield were not different between patients and healthy donors. Across all samples, some 110,000,000 sorted cells were examined, and cell number per subset correlated strongly with RNA yield. In the study, recently diagnosed type 1 diabetes patients and matched healthy donors were compared on the TCRB repertoires of their sorted circulating CD4+ T cell subsets. Naive and central memory subsets were obtained from all 28 donors, but regulatory and stem cell-like memory subsets were isolated from only 8 patients and about 8 healthy donors. General study outcomes and caveats: A moderate but significant shortening of TCRB CDR3 length was observed in type 1 diabetes patients in all four CD4+ subsets. Because the HLA sub-analyses included only small numbers of individuals, any influence of HLA type on TCRB rearrangement was left unresolved. Shorter templates might be favored by PCR, yet because patient and control samples were amplified and corrected together, any such skew would affect both groups equally. Patients with type 1 diabetes made fewer insertions and deleted more nucleotides at VDJ recombination sites, implying thymic rearrangement abnormalities. Naive, central memory and regulatory TCRB repertoires appeared to be more alike among patients than among healthy donors. Because cDNA was sequenced instead of genomic DNA, highly expressing activated cells could be over-represented, though the groups showed no difference in activation or CD3 levels.

This TCR was recovered from a man in his late teens or twenties in good health. Material for sequencing was central memory CD4+ T cells from blood. The rearrangement joined TRBV6-5 to TRBJ2-7; TRBD2 is a possible D gene, resting on 5 matching bases. This receptor has the CDR3 CASSYRTGSEQYF. In nucleotide form, the sequence is TGTGCCAGCAGTTACCGAACGGGGAGCGAGCAGTACTTC.